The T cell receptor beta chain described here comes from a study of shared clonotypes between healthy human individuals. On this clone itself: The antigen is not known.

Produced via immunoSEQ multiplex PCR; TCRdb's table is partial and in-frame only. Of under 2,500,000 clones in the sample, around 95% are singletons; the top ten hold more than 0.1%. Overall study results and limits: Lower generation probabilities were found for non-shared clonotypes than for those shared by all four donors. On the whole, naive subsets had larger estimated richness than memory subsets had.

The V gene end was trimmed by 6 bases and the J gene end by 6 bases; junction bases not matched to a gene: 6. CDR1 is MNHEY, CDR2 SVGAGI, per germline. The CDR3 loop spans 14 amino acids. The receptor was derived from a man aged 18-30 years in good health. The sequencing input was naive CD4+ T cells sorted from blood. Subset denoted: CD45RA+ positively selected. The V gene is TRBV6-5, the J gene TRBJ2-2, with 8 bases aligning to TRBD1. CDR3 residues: CASRSGGVPGELFF. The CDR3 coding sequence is TGTGCCAGCAGATCAGGGGGCGTCCCCGGGGAGCTGTTTTTT.